Listed below are T cell receptor beta chains from one sample, sequenced in a study of a mutant IDH1 vaccine in newly diagnosed glioma. TCRdb's copy holds only in-frame clones and misses some; the assay was immunoSEQ multiplex PCR. The sample includes approximately 61,000 clones, under 90% seen only once; the top ten take nearly 7.5%. Their antigens are not known. The material was PBMCs, obtained from a glioma patient whose treatment included an IDH1 peptide vaccine. Every receptor here comes from a woman in her forties or fifties with glioma. Both conserved end residues are part of each CDR3. Each record gives: V gene, D gene, clone size, J gene, CDR3 DNA, CDR3 protein. A D gene is named only where the DNA matches it firmly. Clone size appears in some rows only: once, few, many, or a class for an expanded clone.

V gene: TRBV19; D gene: .; clone size: .; J gene: TRBJ1-1; CDR3 DNA: TGTGCCAGTAGTACCCGCCATGAAGCTTTCTTT; CDR3 protein: CASSTRHEAFF
V gene: TRBV25-1; D gene: .; clone size: .; J gene: TRBJ1-2; CDR3 DNA: TGTGCCAGCAGTGAAGCAGCAGGGGTCTATGGCTACACCTTC; CDR3 protein: CASSEAAGVYGYTF
V gene: TRBV5-6; D gene: .; clone size: few; J gene: TRBJ1-1; CDR3 DNA: TGTGCCAGCAGATTGGGATCCCGGCCGAACACTGAAGCTTTCTTT; CDR3 protein: CASRLGSRPNTEAFF
V gene: TRBV30; D gene: .; clone size: .; J gene: TRBJ1-5; CDR3 DNA: TGTGCCTGGGCCAAGGGGGGTGGGGGCAATCAGCCCCAGCATTTT; CDR3 protein: CAWAKGGGGNQPQHF
V gene: TRBV6-1; D gene: TRBD1; clone size: .; J gene: TRBJ1-3; CDR3 DNA: TGTGCCAGCAGGCTAATCGGGACAGAAGGAAACACCATATATTTT; CDR3 protein: CASRLIGTEGNTIYF
V gene: TRBV11-3; D gene: .; clone size: .; J gene: TRBJ1-6; CDR3 DNA: TGTGCCAGCAGCTTATACCGCCCCAGGGATCATAATTCACCCCTCCACTTT; CDR3 protein: CASSLYRPRDHNSPLHF
V gene: TRBV27; D gene: .; clone size: .; J gene: TRBJ2-5; CDR3 DNA: TGTGCCAGCAGTTTATCTTGGGGGAAGACCCAGTACTTC; CDR3 protein: CASSLSWGKTQYF
V gene: TRBV5-1; D gene: .; clone size: .; J gene: TRBJ1-1; CDR3 DNA: TGCGCCAGCAGCTTGGGGGGCGCAGGACCTTTGAGTACTGAAGCTTTCTTT; CDR3 protein: CASSLGGAGPLSTEAFF
V gene: TRBV20-1; D gene: .; clone size: few; J gene: TRBJ1-4; CDR3 DNA: TGCAGTGCCACTCGAGATGAAAAACTGTTTTTT; CDR3 protein: CSATRDEKLFF
V gene: TRBV5-4; D gene: .; clone size: few; J gene: TRBJ2-7; CDR3 DNA: TGTGCCAGCAGCTCCCAAACAGGCGGCCGGAAAGAGCAGTACTTC; CDR3 protein: CASSSQTGGRKEQYF
V gene: TRBV10-2; D gene: TRBD1; clone size: .; J gene: TRBJ1-4; CDR3 DNA: TGCGCCAGCAGCGGGACAGTTAATGAAAAACTGTTTTTT; CDR3 protein: CASSGTVNEKLFF
V gene: TRBV27; D gene: TRBD1; clone size: .; J gene: TRBJ2-2; CDR3 DNA: TGTGCCAGCAGTTCTCGGACAGGGGTCACCGGGGAGCTGTTTTTT; CDR3 protein: CASSSRTGVTGELFF
V gene: TRBV5-6; D gene: TRBD1; clone size: once; J gene: TRBJ2-7; CDR3 DNA: TGTGCCAGCAGCTTGGGGGACAGGGGGACCGGCGAGCAGTACTTC; CDR3 protein: CASSLGDRGTGEQYF
V gene: TRBV27; D gene: .; clone size: .; J gene: TRBJ1-2; CDR3 DNA: TGTGCCAGCAGTTTTTCTGGAGGGGAAGGCTACACCTTC; CDR3 protein: CASSFSGGEGYTF
V gene: TRBV7-2; D gene: .; clone size: .; J gene: TRBJ1-5; CDR3 DNA: TGTGCCAGCAGCCTTCACCAGGGCAATCAGCCCCAGCATTTT; CDR3 protein: CASSLHQGNQPQHF
V gene: TRBV5-6; D gene: .; clone size: .; J gene: TRBJ2-1; CDR3 DNA: TGTGCCAGCAGCTTATACAATGAGCAGTTCTTC; CDR3 protein: CASSLYNEQFF
V gene: TRBV15; D gene: .; clone size: once; J gene: TRBJ2-7; CDR3 DNA: TGTGCCACCAGCAGAGAGGGTCGTGTGGGCTACGAGCAGTACTTC; CDR3 protein: CATSREGRVGYEQYF
V gene: TRBV21-1; D gene: .; clone size: .; J gene: TRBJ2-7; CDR3 DNA: TGTGCCAGCAGCAGACTTAGGGGACAGGGCTACGAGCAGTACTTC; CDR3 protein: CASSRLRGQGYEQYF
V gene: TRBV6-1; D gene: TRBD1; clone size: .; J gene: TRBJ1-2; CDR3 DNA: TGTGCCAGCAGTGAGATGCCAGGGGGCGCTTTTAACTATGGCTACACCTTC; CDR3 protein: CASSEMPGGAFNYGYTF
V gene: TRBV11-3; D gene: .; clone size: .; J gene: TRBJ1-3; CDR3 DNA: TGTGCCAGCAGCCCCCCCTCTGGAAACACCATATATTTT; CDR3 protein: CASSPPSGNTIYF
V gene: TRBV6-6; D gene: .; clone size: .; J gene: TRBJ1-2; CDR3 DNA: TGTGCCAGCAGATCCAGGGAGGACTATGGCTACACCTTC; CDR3 protein: CASRSREDYGYTF
V gene: TRBV4-3; D gene: TRBD1; clone size: .; J gene: TRBJ1-3; CDR3 DNA: TGCGCCAGCAGCCAAGAAGGTGGGACAGTTCTGAACACCATATATTTT; CDR3 protein: CASSQEGGTVLNTIYF
V gene: TRBV12-5; D gene: .; clone size: few; J gene: TRBJ2-2; CDR3 DNA: TGTGCCTCCCTTACCACTTCGAACACCGGGGAGCTGTTTTTT; CDR3 protein: CASLTTSNTGELFF
V gene: TRBV25-1; D gene: .; clone size: once; J gene: TRBJ1-3; CDR3 DNA: TGTGCCAGCAGTGGGGAACAGGGACTCTCTGGAAACACCATATATTTT; CDR3 protein: CASSGEQGLSGNTIYF
V gene: TRBV4-1; D gene: .; clone size: .; J gene: TRBJ2-2; CDR3 DNA: TGCGCCAGCAGCCACCCAGGGAACACCGGGGAGCTGTTTTTT; CDR3 protein: CASSHPGNTGELFF
V gene: TRBV19; D gene: .; clone size: .; J gene: TRBJ2-4; CDR3 DNA: TGTGCCAGCCGTACAGGAGAACTAGCCAAAAACATTCAGTACTTC; CDR3 protein: CASRTGELAKNIQYF
V gene: TRBV4-1; D gene: .; clone size: .; J gene: TRBJ2-3; CDR3 DNA: TGCGCCAGCAGCCAAGTAATTAGCCCGCAGTATTATACGCAGTATTTT; CDR3 protein: CASSQVISPQYYTQYF
V gene: TRBV30; D gene: .; clone size: .; J gene: TRBJ2-7; CDR3 DNA: TGTGCCTGGACCCGGACAGCTAGCTCCTACGAGCAGTACTTC; CDR3 protein: CAWTRTASSYEQYF
V gene: TRBV7-2; D gene: TRBD1; clone size: .; J gene: TRBJ1-6; CDR3 DNA: TGTGCCAGCAGCCCGGAGGGGGCTTCGACATATTCACCCCTCCACTTT; CDR3 protein: CASSPEGASTYSPLHF
V gene: TRBV19; D gene: TRBD1; clone size: .; J gene: TRBJ2-7; CDR3 DNA: TGTGCCAGCGGCCTCGGACAGGGAATCCCCGAGCAGTACTTC; CDR3 protein: CASGLGQGIPEQYF
V gene: TRBV11-3; D gene: TRBD1; clone size: .; J gene: TRBJ2-3; CDR3 DNA: TGTGCCAGCAGCAGGGACCAGGGGGCAGATACGCAGTATTTT; CDR3 protein: CASSRDQGADTQYF
V gene: TRBV27; D gene: .; clone size: .; J gene: TRBJ2-1; CDR3 DNA: TGTGCCAGCAGTTTGGGGTCAAATGAGCAGTTCTTC; CDR3 protein: CASSLGSNEQFF
V gene: TRBV28; D gene: .; clone size: .; J gene: TRBJ1-1; CDR3 DNA: TGTGCCAGCAGTTTTTTCTTAGAGGGGGCTGAAGCTTTCTTT; CDR3 protein: CASSFFLEGAEAFF
V gene: TRBV10-1; D gene: .; clone size: once; J gene: TRBJ2-7; CDR3 DNA: TGCGCCAGCACCTCACCTTGGGGGGACTCCAGGGCCCCGAGCTCCTACGAGCAGTACTTC; CDR3 protein: CASTSPWGDSRAPSSYEQYF
V gene: TRBV5-5; D gene: .; clone size: .; J gene: TRBJ1-5; CDR3 DNA: TGTGCCAGCAGCTTGGCCTTGGGGGGTAATCAGCCCCAGCATTTT; CDR3 protein: CASSLALGGNQPQHF
V gene: TRBV4-1; D gene: .; clone size: .; J gene: TRBJ1-3; CDR3 DNA: TGCGCCAGCAGCCAAACTGCGTTGGTTTTCCCCATATATTTT; CDR3 protein: CASSQTALVFPIYF
V gene: TRBV30; D gene: .; clone size: .; J gene: TRBJ1-4; CDR3 DNA: TGTGCCTGGAGAGCCACACAAAGCCATAATGAAAAACTGTTTTTT; CDR3 protein: CAWRATQSHNEKLFF
V gene: TRBV2; D gene: .; clone size: few; J gene: TRBJ1-6; CDR3 DNA: TGTGCCAGCAGCCCCGGGAGGGGAGGTTCACCCCTCCACTTT; CDR3 protein: CASSPGRGGSPLHF